Listed below are T cell receptor beta chains from one sample, sequenced in a study of T-cell reconstitution after alpha-beta-depleted transplantation in children. TCRdb called the PCR reads again in MiXCR, with one record for every CDR3 protein. The table records around 380,000 distinct CDR3 sequences, approximately 11% of them present only once. Specimen: PBMCs from the stem cell graft donor, collected from the stem cell graft. These receptors were collected from a human donor who donated a stem cell graft to a child with acute myeloid leukemia. CDR3s include the opening cysteine and the closing phenylalanine or tryptophan. The order of the fields is J gene, V gene, clone size, D gene, CDR3 DNA, CDR3 protein. D genes are given only for firm matches. Where a row states a size, it is once, few, many or the class of an expanded clone; other rows omit it.

>TRBJ2-7|TRBV5-6|few|TRBD2
TGTGCCAGCAGCTTGGTTCTGCTAGCGGGAGGACCGGGGGACTACGAGCAGTACTTC
CASSLVLLAGGPGDYEQYF
>TRBJ2-3|TRBV5-1|many|-
TGCGCCAGCAGCTTGGGGGCCAGGCGGTCTAGCACAGATACGCAGTATTTT
CASSLGARRSSTDTQYF
>TRBJ2-7|TRBV20-1|few|-
TGCAGTGCTAGAGAGAAGAGCTCCTACGAGCAGTACTTC
CSAREKSSYEQYF
>TRBJ2-1|TRBV20-1|-|TRBD1
TGCAGTGTACCCACCGGGACAGGAGCATACAATGAGCAGTTCTTC
CSVPTGTGAYNEQFF
>TRBJ1-1|TRBV12-3/TRBV12-4|-|-
TGTGCCAGCAGTCCTGGGGCCTCCCTAAACACTGAAGCTTTCTTT
CASSPGASLNTEAFF
>TRBJ2-1|TRBV3-1|many|TRBD2
TGTGCCAGCAGCCCAGGATTTTGGACTAGCGGCGCAAATGAGCAGTTCTTC
CASSPGFWTSGANEQFF
>TRBJ2-4|TRBV15|few|TRBD2
TGTGCCACCAGCAGAGAGGAGGGGAGGGTAGCCAAAAACATTCAGTACTTC
CATSREEGRVAKNIQYF
>TRBJ2-2|TRBV4-3|many|-
TGCGCCAGCAGCCAAGATACCCGGGACTGGACGAACACCGGGGAGCTGTTTTTT
CASSQDTRDWTNTGELFF
>TRBJ1-5|TRBV6-5|few|-
TGTGCCAGCAGTTACAGGGGCAGGCCCGGACAGCCCCAGCATTTT
CASSYRGRPGQPQHF
>TRBJ1-1|TRBV5-5|-|TRBD1
TGTGCCAGCAGCACGACGGACAGGGTTGGCACTGAAGCTTTCTTT
CASSTTDRVGTEAFF
>TRBJ2-1|TRBV20-1|few|TRBD2
TGCAGTGCTACGACCGGGACTAGCGTCGACAATGAGCAGTTCTTC
CSATTGTSVDNEQFF